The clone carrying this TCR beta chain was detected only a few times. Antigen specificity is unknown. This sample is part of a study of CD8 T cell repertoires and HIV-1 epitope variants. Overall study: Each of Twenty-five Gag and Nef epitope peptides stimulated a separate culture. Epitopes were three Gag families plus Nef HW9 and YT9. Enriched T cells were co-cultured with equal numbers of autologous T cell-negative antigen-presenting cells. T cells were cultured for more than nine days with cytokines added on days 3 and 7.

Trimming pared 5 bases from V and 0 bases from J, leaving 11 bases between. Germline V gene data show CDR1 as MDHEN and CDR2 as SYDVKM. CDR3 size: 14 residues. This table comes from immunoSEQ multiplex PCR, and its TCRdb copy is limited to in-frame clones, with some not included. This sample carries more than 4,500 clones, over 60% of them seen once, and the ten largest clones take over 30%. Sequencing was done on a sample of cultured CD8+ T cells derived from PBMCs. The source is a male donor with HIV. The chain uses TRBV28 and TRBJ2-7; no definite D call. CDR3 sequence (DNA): TGTGCCAGCAGTCTTCTCTTGATCTCCTACGAGCAGTACTTC. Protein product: CASSLLLISYEQYF.